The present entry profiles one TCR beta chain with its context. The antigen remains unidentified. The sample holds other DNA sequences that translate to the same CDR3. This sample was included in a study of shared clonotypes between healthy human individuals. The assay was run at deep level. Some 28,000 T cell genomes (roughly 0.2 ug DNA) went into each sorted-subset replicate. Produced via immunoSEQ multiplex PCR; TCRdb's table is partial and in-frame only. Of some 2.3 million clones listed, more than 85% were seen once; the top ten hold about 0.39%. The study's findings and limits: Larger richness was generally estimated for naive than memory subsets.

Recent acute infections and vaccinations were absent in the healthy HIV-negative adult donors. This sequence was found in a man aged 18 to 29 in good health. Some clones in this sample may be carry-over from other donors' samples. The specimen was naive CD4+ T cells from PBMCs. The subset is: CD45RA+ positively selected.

The CDR3 spells CASSFGLAGSYNEQFF. The CDR3 DNA reads TGCGCCAGCAGCTTCGGGCTAGCGGGCTCCTACAATGAGCAGTTCTTC. The rearrangement joins TRBV5-1 to TRBJ2-1; 8 bases match TRBD2. The trim removed 2 bases at V and 0 bases at J, leaving 4 bases unmatched. In germline, CDR1 is SGHRS, CDR2 YFSETQ. The CDR3 has 16 residues.